The source of this T cell receptor beta chain is a study of T-cell reconstitution after alpha-beta-depleted transplantation in children. Unique molecular identifiers were incorporated into the prepared TCRbeta library. TCRdb re-derived calls from the PCR reads in MiXCR, one entry per CDR3 protein. The table records about 610,000 distinct CDR3 sequences, roughly a tenth of them present only once. The CDR3 consists of 15 residues. Germline values: CDR1 SGDLS, CDR2 YYNGEE. V lost 1 base and J 5 bases, leaving 14 bases between the germline ends. Only a few counts were recorded for this clonotype. The sequencing here drew on PBMCs from the stem cell graft donor, taken from the stem cell graft. The clonotype originates from a human donor who donated a stem cell graft to a child with acute myeloid leukemia. The V and J genes are TRBV9 and TRBJ2-3, with D uncertain. The CDR3 sequence is CASSVYNHPGDTQYF. CDR3 bases: TGTGCCAGCAGCGTATACAACCATCCGGGAGATACGCAGTATTTT.